This T cell receptor (beta chain) is from a study of blood T cells in healthy people across ages. The second PCR ran roughly 7 to 11 cycles with a sample-barcoded 5' primer and J-beta primers. TCRdb re-called the 5' RACE reads through MiXCR, storing one row per CDR3 protein. This table holds about 760,000 distinct CDR3 sequences, about 61% found once. Total RNA was extracted at no less than 5.5 micrograms per sample. The trim removed 5 bases at V and 2 bases at J, leaving 8 bases unmatched. Germline V lookup: CDR1 MDHEN, CDR2 SYDVKM. This CDR3 has 15 amino acids. Sequenced sample: blood. The receptor was isolated from a man in his forties in good health. J is TRBJ2-5 and V is TRBV28; 7 nucleotides match TRBD2. CDR3 loop: CASSAGLVRQETQYF. The CDR3 DNA reads TGTGCCAGCAGTGCAGGACTAGTTAGACAAGAGACCCAGTACTTC. The complete variable domain, with remaining parts taken from reference TRBV28 and TRBJ2-5, reads DVKVTQSSRYLVKRTGEKVFLECVQDMDHENMFWYRQDPGLGLRLIYFSYDVKMKEKGDIPEGYSVSREKKERFSLILESASTNQTSMYLCASSAGLVRQETQYFGPGTRLLVL.